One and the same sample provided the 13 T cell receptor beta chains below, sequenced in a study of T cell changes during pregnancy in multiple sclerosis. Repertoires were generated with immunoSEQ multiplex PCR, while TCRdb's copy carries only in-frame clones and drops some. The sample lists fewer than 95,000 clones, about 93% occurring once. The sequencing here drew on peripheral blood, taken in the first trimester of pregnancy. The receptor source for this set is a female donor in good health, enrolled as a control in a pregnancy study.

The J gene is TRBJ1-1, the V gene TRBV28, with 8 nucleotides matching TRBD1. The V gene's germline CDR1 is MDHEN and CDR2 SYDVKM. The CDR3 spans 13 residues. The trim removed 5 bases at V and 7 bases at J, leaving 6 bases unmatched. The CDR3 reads CASSNTGGGEAFF. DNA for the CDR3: TGTGCCAGCAGTAATACAGGGGGGGGTGAAGCTTTCTTT.

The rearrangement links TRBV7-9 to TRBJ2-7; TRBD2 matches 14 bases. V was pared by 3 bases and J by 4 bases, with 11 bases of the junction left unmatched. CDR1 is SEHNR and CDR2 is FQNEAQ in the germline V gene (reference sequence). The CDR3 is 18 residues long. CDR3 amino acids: CASSLGTSGSRRWYEQYF. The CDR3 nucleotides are TGTGCCAGCAGCTTGGGGACTAGCGGGAGTAGACGGTGGTACGAGCAGTACTTC.

CDR3 nucleotides: TGTGCCAGCAGTCGGACCAATAGCGGGGCGAACTACGAGCAGTACTTC. This gives the protein CASSRTNSGANYEQYF. This chain uses TRBV2 with TRBJ2-7, with 8 positions matching TRBD2. The V gene end was trimmed by 5 bases and the J gene end by 3 bases; junction bases not matched to a gene: 12. The CDR3 runs 16 residues. The germline V gene encodes CDR1 SNHLY and CDR2 FYNNEI.

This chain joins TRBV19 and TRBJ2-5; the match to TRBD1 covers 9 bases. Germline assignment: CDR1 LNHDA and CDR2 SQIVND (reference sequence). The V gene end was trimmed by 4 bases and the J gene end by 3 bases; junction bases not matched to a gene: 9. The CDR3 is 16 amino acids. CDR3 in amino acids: CASSRITGGGKETQYF. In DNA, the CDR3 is TGTGCCAGTAGTAGAATTACAGGGGGCGGAAAAGAGACCCAGTACTTC. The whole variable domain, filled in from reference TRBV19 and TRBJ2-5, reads DGGITQSPKYLFRKEGQNVTLSCEQNLNHDAMYWYRQDPGQGLRLIYYSQIVNDFQKGDIAEGYSVSREKKESFPLTVTSAQKNPTAFYLCASSRITGGGKETQYFGPGTRLLVL.

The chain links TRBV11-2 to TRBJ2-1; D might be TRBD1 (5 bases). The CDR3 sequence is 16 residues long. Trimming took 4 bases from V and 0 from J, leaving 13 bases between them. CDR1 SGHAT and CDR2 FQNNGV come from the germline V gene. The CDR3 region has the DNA TGTGCCAGCAGCTCTCAGGGTAGGAGCTCCTACAATGAGCAGTTCTTC. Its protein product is CASSSQGRSSYNEQFF.

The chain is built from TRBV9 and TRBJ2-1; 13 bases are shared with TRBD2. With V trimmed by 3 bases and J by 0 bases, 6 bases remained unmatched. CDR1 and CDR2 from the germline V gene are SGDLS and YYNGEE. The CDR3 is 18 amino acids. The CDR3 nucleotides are TGTGCCAGCAGCGGGGGACTAGCGGGACCAAGCTCCTACAATGAGCAGTTCTTC. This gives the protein CASSGGLAGPSSYNEQFF. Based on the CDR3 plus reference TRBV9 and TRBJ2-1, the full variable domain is DSGVTQTPKHLITATGQRVTLRCSPRSGDLSVYWYQQSLDQGLQFLIQYYNGEERAKGNILERFSAQQFPDLHSELNLSSLELGDSALYFCASSGGLAGPSSYNEQFFGPGTRLTVL.

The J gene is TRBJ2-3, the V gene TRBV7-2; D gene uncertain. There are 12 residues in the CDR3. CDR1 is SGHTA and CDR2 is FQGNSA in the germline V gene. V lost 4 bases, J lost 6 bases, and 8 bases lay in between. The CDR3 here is CASSSRTDTQYF. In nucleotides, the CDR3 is TGTGCCAGCAGCTCGAGAACGGATACGCAGTATTTT.

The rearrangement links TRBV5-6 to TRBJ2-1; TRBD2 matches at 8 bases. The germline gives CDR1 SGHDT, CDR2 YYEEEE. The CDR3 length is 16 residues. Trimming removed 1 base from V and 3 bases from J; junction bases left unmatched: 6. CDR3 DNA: TGTGCCAGCAGCTTGCTGTCGGCGGGAGGCTACAATGAGCAGTTCTTC. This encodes CASSLLSAGGYNEQFF.

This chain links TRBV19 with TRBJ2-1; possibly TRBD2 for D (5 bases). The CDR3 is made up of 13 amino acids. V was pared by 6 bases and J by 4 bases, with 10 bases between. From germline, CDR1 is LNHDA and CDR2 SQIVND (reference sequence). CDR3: CASSGNIYNEQFF. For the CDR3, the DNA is TGTGCCAGTAGCGGGAATATTTACAATGAGCAGTTCTTC.

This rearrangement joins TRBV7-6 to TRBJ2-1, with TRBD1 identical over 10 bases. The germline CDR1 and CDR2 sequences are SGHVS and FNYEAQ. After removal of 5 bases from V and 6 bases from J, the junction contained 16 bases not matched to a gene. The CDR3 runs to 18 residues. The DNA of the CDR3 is TGTGCCAGCAGCCACTATCCCCGAGGGCGGACAGGGGGCAATGAGCAGTTCTTC. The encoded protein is CASSHYPRGRTGGNEQFF.

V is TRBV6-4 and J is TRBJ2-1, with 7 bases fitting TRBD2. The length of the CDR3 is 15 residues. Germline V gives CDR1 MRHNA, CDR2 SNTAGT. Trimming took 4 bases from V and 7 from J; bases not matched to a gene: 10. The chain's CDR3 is CASSVTAGLLNEQFF. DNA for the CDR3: TGTGCCAGCAGTGTTACAGCGGGACTATTGAATGAGCAGTTCTTC.

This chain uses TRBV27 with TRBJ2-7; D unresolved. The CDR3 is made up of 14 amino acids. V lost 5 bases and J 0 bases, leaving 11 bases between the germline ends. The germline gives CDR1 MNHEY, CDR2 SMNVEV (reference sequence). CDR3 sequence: CASSLEANSYEQYF. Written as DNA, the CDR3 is TGTGCCAGCAGTCTAGAGGCCAACTCCTACGAGCAGTACTTC.

CDR3 region: CASSLMGGDYGYTF. The CDR3 DNA follows: TGCGCCAGCAGCTTGATGGGGGGTGACTATGGCTACACCTTC. The chain is built from TRBV5-1 and TRBJ1-2, with D possibly matching TRBD1 (5 bases). Germline CDR1 reads SGHRS; CDR2 reads YFSETQ. V was pared by 1 base and J by 3 bases, with 10 bases between. The CDR3 has 14 residues.